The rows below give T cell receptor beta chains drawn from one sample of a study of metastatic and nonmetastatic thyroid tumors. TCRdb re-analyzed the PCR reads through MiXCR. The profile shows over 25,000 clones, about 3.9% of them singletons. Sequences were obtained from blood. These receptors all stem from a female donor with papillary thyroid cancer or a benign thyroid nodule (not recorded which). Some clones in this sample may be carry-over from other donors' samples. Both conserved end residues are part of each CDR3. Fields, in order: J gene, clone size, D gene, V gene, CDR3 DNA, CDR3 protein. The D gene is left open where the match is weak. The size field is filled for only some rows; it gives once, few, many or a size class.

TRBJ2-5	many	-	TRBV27	TGTGCCAGCAGTCCGCAATCCGGGGCCCGAAGAGAGACCCAGTACTTC	CASSPQSGARRETQYF
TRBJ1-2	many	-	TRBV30	TGTGCCACTGGAGGGGGGGCGGGTGGCTACACCTTC	CATGGGAGGYTF
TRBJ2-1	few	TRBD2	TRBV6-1	TGTGCCAGCAGCTTGGCGGGAGGGCGGAATGAGCAGTTCTTC	CASSLAGGRNEQFF
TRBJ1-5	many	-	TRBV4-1	TGCGCCAGCAGCCAATTCCTGGGGGCCAATCAGCCCCAGCATTTT	CASSQFLGANQPQHF
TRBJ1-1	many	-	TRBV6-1	TGTGCCAGCAGTGAAAGAGGGCTAGACACTGAAGCTTTCTTT	CASSERGLDTEAFF
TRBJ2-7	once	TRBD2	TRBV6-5	TGTGCCAGCAGTTACACTAGCGGGACCATTTCCCTCTACGAGCAGTACTTC	CASSYTSGTISLYEQYF
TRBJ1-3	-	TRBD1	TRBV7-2	TGTGCCAGCAGAGAGACGACAGGGGACTCTGGAAACACCATATATTTT	CASRETTGDSGNTIYF
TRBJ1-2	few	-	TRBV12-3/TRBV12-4	TGTGCCAGCAGCGGAGGGGCCGCGGACTATGGCTACACCTTC	CASSGGAADYGYTF
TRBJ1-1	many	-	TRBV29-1	TGCAGCGTCCTTTGGGGGGGCGCGGGAACTGAAGCTTTCTTT	CSVLWGGAGTEAFF
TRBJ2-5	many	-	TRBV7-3	TGTGCCAGCAGCCCCGGAGGACGTCAAGAGACCCAGTACTTC	CASSPGGRQETQYF
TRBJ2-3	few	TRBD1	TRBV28	TGTACCAGCAGATATCCGGGACAGGGAACAGATACGCAGTATTTT	CTSRYPGQGTDTQYF
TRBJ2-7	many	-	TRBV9	TGTGCCAGCAGCGTAGTAAAGGATTTCGATCAGTACTTC	CASSVVKDFDQYF
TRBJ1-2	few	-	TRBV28	TGTGCCAGCAGTTTACAGGGTCAAGGCTACACCTTC	CASSLQGQGYTF
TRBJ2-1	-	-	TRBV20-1	TGCAGCCCTCGGGTGGGGGGTACGGATGAGCAGTTCTTC	CSPRVGGTDEQFF
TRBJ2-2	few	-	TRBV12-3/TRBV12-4	TGTGCCAGCAGTTTGGCGGGGCCGTTCGCCGGGGAGCTGTTTTTT	CASSLAGPFAGELFF
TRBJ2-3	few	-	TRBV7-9	TGTGCCAGCAGCCCCGGGGACCTTTTCACAGATACGCAGTATTTT	CASSPGDLFTDTQYF
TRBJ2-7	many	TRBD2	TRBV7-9	TGTGCCAGCACCCACGCGGGAGCCTACGAGCAGTACTTC	CASTHAGAYEQYF
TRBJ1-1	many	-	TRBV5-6	TGTGCCAGCAGCCTGCTAACGAACAGGGCTTCGGACACTTTCTTT	CASSLLTNRASDTFF
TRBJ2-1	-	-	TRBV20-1	TGCAGTGCTAGATCGTGGGGCAATGAGCAGTTCTTC	CSARSWGNEQFF
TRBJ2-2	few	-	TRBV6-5	TGTGCCAGCAGTTACTCTCGGGGGACCCCTAACACCGGGGAGCTGTTTTTT	CASSYSRGTPNTGELFF
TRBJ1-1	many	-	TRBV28	TGTGCCAGCTGGCAGGGGAAAACTGAAGCTTTCTTT	CASWQGKTEAFF
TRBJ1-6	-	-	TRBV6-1	TGTGCCAGCAGTGGTGGCAGTGCCTTGTATTCACCCCTCCACTTT	CASSGGSALYSPLHF
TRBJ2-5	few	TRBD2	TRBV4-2	TGTGCCAGCAGCCAAGCGGCCGGGGGGTCAGAGACCCAGTACTTC	CASSQAAGGSETQYF
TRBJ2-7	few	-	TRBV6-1	TGTGCCAGCACTCCCGGCCAGGGGAACTCCTACGAGCAGTACTTC	CASTPGQGNSYEQYF
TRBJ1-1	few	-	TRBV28	TGTGCCAGCAAGAGGGGGGGGTCGTGGACTGAAGCTTTCTTT	CASKRGGSWTEAFF
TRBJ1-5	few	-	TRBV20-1	TGCAGTGCTGCCAGAAAGGGTCAGCCCCAGCATTTT	CSAARKGQPQHF
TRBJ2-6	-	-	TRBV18	TGTGCCAGCTCACCACCGGGGGTTTACTCTGGGGCCAACGTCCTGACTTTC	CASSPPGVYSGANVLTF
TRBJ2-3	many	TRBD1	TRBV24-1	TGTGCCACCAGTCCCATGACAGGGTCGGCAGGGACAGATACGCAGTATTTT	CATSPMTGSAGTDTQYF
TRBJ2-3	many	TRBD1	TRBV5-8	TGTGCCAGCAGCTCCGGGACAGGGGGCCCAGATACGCAGTATTTT	CASSSGTGGPDTQYF
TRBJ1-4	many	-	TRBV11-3	TGTGCCAGCAGCCGAGTGGGGGGGAATGAAAAACTGTTTTTT	CASSRVGGNEKLFF
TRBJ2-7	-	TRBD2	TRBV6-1	TGTGCCAGCAGTGAAAATCTAGCGGGAGGAGGGCGCTCCGACGAGCAGTACTTC	CASSENLAGGGRSDEQYF
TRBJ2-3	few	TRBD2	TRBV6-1	TGTGCCAGCAGTGAAACTAGCGGGGGGGCAGATACGCAGTATTTT	CASSETSGGADTQYF
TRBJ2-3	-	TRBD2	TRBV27	TGTGCCAGCAGTCCCCTTGGAGCGGGAAGGGATACGCAGTATTTT	CASSPLGAGRDTQYF
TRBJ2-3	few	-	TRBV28	TGTGCCAGTAGTTTGAGGCATTCAGGTGGAGATACGCAGTATTTT	CASSLRHSGGDTQYF
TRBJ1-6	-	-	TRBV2	TGTGCCAGCAGTTGGGAAGGAAACTATAATTCACCCCTCCACTTT	CASSWEGNYNSPLHF
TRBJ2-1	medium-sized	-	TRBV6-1	TGTGCCAGCAGTTCCCCTCGGAGCGGTGATGAGCAGTTCTTC	CASSSPRSGDEQFF
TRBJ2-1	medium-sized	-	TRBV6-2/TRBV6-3	TGTGCCAGCACTAACGGGGGTGAGCAGTTCTTC	CASTNGGEQFF
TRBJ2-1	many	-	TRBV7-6	TGTGCCAGCAGCCGACCGGCCCGGCCGCTGTTCTTC	CASSRPARPLFF
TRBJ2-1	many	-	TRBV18	TGTGCCAGCTCACCATTAAGTTCCTACAATGAGCAGTTCTTC	CASSPLSSYNEQFF
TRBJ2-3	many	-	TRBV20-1	TGCAGTGCTAGAACTCCCCCAGATACGCAGTATTTT	CSARTPPDTQYF
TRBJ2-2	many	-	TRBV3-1	TGTGCCAGCAGCAACACCGGGGAGCTGTTTTTT	CASSNTGELFF
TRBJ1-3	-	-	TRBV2	TGTGCCAGATCCGCGGGGGACTCTGGAAACACCATATATTTT	CARSAGDSGNTIYF